These 6 T cell receptor beta chains were sequenced from one sample in a study of blood T cell repertoires in COVID-19. The assay was immunoSEQ multiplex PCR, and TCRdb's table has in-frame clones only and misses some. The sample carries tens of thousands of clones, about 80% recorded once. The source material was peripheral blood. The source of these receptors is a man in his 60s with acute or convalescent COVID-19.

The chain couples TRBV5-1 to TRBJ1-1; D is ambiguous. Germline CDR1 and CDR2: SGHRS and YFSETQ. The length of the CDR3 is 14 residues. Trimming removed 1 base at V and 4 bases at J, with 11 bases between. In DNA, the CDR3 is TGCGCCAGCAGCTTGCCTGGGTCGGGCACTGAAGCTTTCTTT. It codes for CASSLPGSGTEAFF.

The rearrangement joins TRBV11-1 to TRBJ1-1, with unresolved D. Trimming removed 4 bases from V and 1 base from J, with 7 bases in between. The CDR3 spans 13 residues. CDR1 is SGHAT and CDR2 is FQDESV in the germline V gene (reference sequence). The CDR3 DNA follows: TGTGCCAGCAGCTCCGGAGGGAACACTGAAGCTTTCTTT. Encoded protein: CASSSGGNTEAFF.

The table lists this clone with a few counts. The V gene is TRBV6-4, the J gene TRBJ2-4; D remains unclear. Germline V gene lookup returns CDR1 MRHNA and CDR2 SNTAGT. The germline V and J ends were trimmed by 3 bases and 6 bases, with 9 bases remaining between them. CDR3 length equals 13 residues. CDR3 region: CASSDEPGNIQYF. CDR3 DNA: TGTGCCAGCAGTGATGAACCGGGAAACATTCAGTACTTC.

This rearrangement joins TRBV7-2 to TRBJ2-2; tentatively, D is TRBD1 (6 bases). CDR3 length: 15 residues. Trimming cost V 5 bases and J 0 bases, with 10 bases left between them. CDR1 and CDR2 from the germline V gene are SGHTA and FQGNSA. The CDR3 sequence is CASSVDRANTGELFF. DNA for the CDR3: TGTGCCAGCAGCGTGGACAGAGCGAACACCGGGGAGCTGTTTTTT.

V and J are TRBV6-6 and TRBJ2-7; possible D gene TRBD1, 6 bases. CDR3 length equals 13 residues. Germline values: CDR1 MNHNY, CDR2 SVGAGI (reference sequence). V was clipped by 5 bases and J by 7 bases, with 15 bases between them. Here the CDR3 reads CASSRDTVEEQYF. The CDR3 DNA sequence: TGTGCCAGCAGTCGGGACACCGTGGAAGAGCAGTACTTC.

The V call is TRBV11-2, the J call TRBJ1-6, with D possibly TRBD1 on 5 matching bases. V was clipped by 1 base and J by 14 bases, with 24 bases between them. The CDR3 is 17 amino acids. Germline V gives CDR1 SGHAT, CDR2 FQNNGV. CDR3 loop: CASSLGVAVKGQGTLHF. The CDR3 region has the DNA TGTGCCAGCAGCTTAGGAGTGGCTGTGAAGGGGCAAGGGACCCTCCACTTT.